This note documents a single T cell receptor (beta chain) sequence. Its antigen is undetermined. Combining a sample-barcoded 5' primer with a J-beta primer mix, a second PCR ran for roughly 7 to 12 cycles. Every cDNA molecule carried a tag from a template-switch adaptor bearing 12 random nucleotides. TCRdb re-derived calls from the 5' RACE reads in MiXCR, one entry per CDR3 protein. The sample holds approximately 800,000 distinct CDR3 sequences, 20% to 30% seen once. The sample comes from a study of blood T cells in healthy people across ages. Findings of the study overall: Across the age range, TCR beta diversity per million T cells fell in a roughly linear way.

The CDR3 contains 13 residues. Trimming shortened V by 3 bases and J by 6 bases, and 12 bases separated the two germline ends. These records were also assigned to another study, of T cells of mothers and their children.

The rearrangement links TRBV12-3 or TRBV12-4 to TRBJ2-7; D is perhaps TRBD2 (5 bases). The origin of this receptor is a boy aged 5-17 years in good health. The sequencing sample was made of blood. As DNA, the CDR3 is TGTGCCAGCAGTTTTGTGGGTGCGGGCGAGCAGTACTTC. Residues: CASSFVGAGEQYF.